This T cell receptor (beta chain) was recovered during a study of blood T cell repertoires in COVID-19. The CDR3 loop spans 15 amino acids. The V gene lost 5 bases and the J gene lost 4 bases, with 17 bases spanning the gap. Germline values: CDR1 PRHDT, CDR2 FYEKMQ (reference sequence). Source study methods: Amplification of reference gene primers was used by the study to estimate nucleated cell counts. Measured with immunoSEQ multiplex PCR; TCRdb has only the in-frame clones, and not every one. Clonal size and the V and J genes are those of that table, whereas D and trimming came from the DNA. The sample lists about 130,000 clones, approximately 80% occurring once.

This sequence joins TRBV13 and TRBJ1-2; tentatively, D is TRBD1 (5 bases). The TCR comes from a man in his forties with active or convalescent COVID-19. Sample: peripheral blood. The CDR3 reads CASSIFSGGSYGYTF. The CDR3, as DNA: TGTGCCAGCAGCATCTTCTCCGGGGGTAGCTATGGCTACACCTTC.